The present T cell receptor (beta chain) was sequenced within a study of PD-1 and CTLA-4 blockade in melanoma. Here immunoSEQ multiplex PCR was the method, and the copy in TCRdb shows in-frame clones only, minus some. The sample gives fewer than 35,000 clones, about 87% of which show up once; approximately 6.4% is in the top ten. The CDR3 has 11 residues. CDR1 is LGHDT and CDR2 is YNNKEL in the germline V gene (reference sequence). Material: CD8+ T cells from peripheral blood, obtained from a patient given anti-PD-1 treatment. The source is a human donor with melanoma. The chain recombines TRBV3-1 (or the pseudogene TRBV3-2) with TRBJ2-1; D gene uncertain. The CDR3 reads CTESSYNEQFF. DNA of the CDR3: TGTACAGAGAGCTCCTACAATGAGCAGTTCTTC.